Included here is one T cell receptor beta chain sequence, with context. Its antigen is unknown. Base qualities were left out, and no much larger clone turns up one base away. This sample is part of a study of cytomegalovirus exposure and HLA in healthy donors (dated 2017 in TCRdb). Broadly, across the study: An earlier analysis of roughly 500 of the donors reported about 280 Gb of sequence data and some 110 million unique TCR beta sequences obtained from 180 million or so T cells. Around 320 gigabases of sequencing data and tens of millions of unique TCR sequences were included in an early release covering roughly 600 HLA-typed donors. A later analysis re-analyzed previously published TCR beta repertoires from approximately 700 donors and added high-resolution HLA genotyping to study TCR occurrence patterns. Across around 400 genotyped donors of the cohort, an average of roughly 230,000 unique TCR beta nucleotide sequences per donor were sequenced, and 15% to 20% of those sequences were non-productive. A handful of DR-DQ haplotypes were handled as single units for association and clustering because linkage in the cohort was strong. Donor age, sex, ethnicity and CMV serostatus were compiled alongside the repertoire data. The T cell repertoires of several hundred subjects were profiled by immunosequencing and related to cytomegalovirus serostatus. Along with the approximately 700-subject first cohort, a separate validation cohort of approximately 110 different subjects was used. To decide whether each TCR beta V gene segment behaved as functional or pseudogenic, an earlier analysis of 587 of the donors relied on high-throughput TCR beta sequencing. Both class I and class II loci were covered by HLA typing, at four-digit resolution. High-throughput TCR immunosequencing, statistical association of individual TCRs with disease status, and machine learning were combined to predict cytomegalovirus infection status. The number of donors typed differed by locus, with roughly 620-630 for A, B, C, DRB1 and DQB1, roughly 520 for DQA1, 600 to 610 for DPA1, and some 440 for DPB1. Of the roughly 400 genotyped donors, 75% to 85% were placed in the genetic ancestry cluster associated with self-reported Caucasian donors. The study aimed to test whether signatures of past pathogen exposure could be identified by cataloging public T cell receptors. All discovery cohort repertoires had been generated on a single sequencing platform. Rather than drawing on any new phenotypic data, the later analysis identified candidate immune exposures from TCR beta sequences and the way those sequences occurred across donors. Genome-wide SNP genotypes for about three fifths of the roughly 670 donors were used in a later genetic analysis, which treated that subset as a discovery cohort.

The cohort consisted of some 730 healthy bone marrow donors. Cohort members were all nominally healthy when sampled, although unrecorded immune exposures were likely present. The donor tested CMV seropositive, placing the donor among the 290 or so seropositive members of the cohort. A peripheral blood sample was collected from each donor, and TCR beta sequencing was performed on peripheral blood mononuclear cells. The Qiagen DNeasy Blood Extraction Kit was used to extract genomic DNA from the blood cell samples. Summary of the overall study and its limitations: The study listed 164 TCR beta chains as associated with cytomegalovirus. Sequencing depth was assumed to be roughly uniform across donors in the presence/absence analyses, though that assumption may not hold. Because HLA typing was unavailable for some donors at each locus, only the typed subset was used in association tests. Several of the top co-occurrence clusters appeared to be linked to parvovirus B19, influenza, CMV and Epstein-Barr virus, according to a later analysis. The sequencing pipeline was judged likely to have produced a cluster of highly shared sequence variants as a technical artifact. The 87-base-pair reads could not distinguish some IMGT-functional V segments, including TRBV6-2 and TRBV6-3, so those segments were excluded. CMV serostatus was the only immune exposure information available for the cohort. Compared with the roughly 710-donor mean, donors in an Asian-associated ancestry cluster had fewer N-insertions in productive TCRs, according to a later genetic analysis. Specific HLA alleles were associated with roughly 17,000 TCR beta sequences at a false discovery rate of 0.05 in a later analysis. Most CMV-associated TCR beta chains appeared to be HLA-restricted in a later analysis, and the HLA associations seemed to be driven largely by CMV exposure. A further reported finding was that TCR beta sequences accurately predicted the HLA-A and HLA-B alleles for most subjects in the first cohort. A few of the identified cytomegalovirus-associated TCR beta chains were confirmed in vitro to be specific for cytomegalovirus antigens. In a later analysis, HLA-associated TCR beta chains were found to be more clonally expanded and to have lower generation probabilities than equally common non-associated chains. Across donors, most TCR sequences were observed very rarely, whereas some public TCRs were present in many individuals. An association between a missense DCLRE1C variant and V-gene and J-gene trimming of TCR beta chains was found in a later genetic analysis and replicated in an independent cohort. A later analysis found that TCR association rates varied across HLA loci, with DRB1 alleles showing the most associated TCRs and HLA-C alleles the fewest. The cohort was sequenced for TCR beta chains only, and without alpha or paired-chain data the features that could be detected were limited. Strong co-occurrence of HLA alleles, especially DR and DQ, made assigning TCR associations to individual alleles difficult. The authors suggested that the approach could potentially be generalized to other disease states and immunological phenotypes. The classifier was reported to diagnose cytomegalovirus status with high specificity and sensitivity in both the original cohort and the validation cohort. Correlated functional status among segregating V segments might reflect linkage disequilibrium, but an unknown experimental factor could not be ruled out. Some 16 rarely observed V segments, including chromosome 9 orphons, were excluded from the earlier analysis of some 590 of the donors because counts were too low. In an earlier analysis of around 500 of the donors, most TCR beta V segments appeared in productive rearrangements about 90% or about 30% of the time, broadly matching IMGT annotations.

The library was built by means of the immunoSEQ multiplex PCR assay. For the multiplex PCR, a mixture combining 60 forward primers for TCR Vbeta segments and 13 reverse primers for TCR Jbeta segments was used. The CDR3 region of rearranged TCR beta genes was amplified from genomic DNA by a multiplex PCR assay. Amplified TCR beta libraries were sequenced as 87-base-pair reads on the Illumina HiSeq System. On the study's bioinformatics: A later analysis counted around 72 million unique TCR beta chains across the 640 or so repertoires, and some 11 million of these chains were shared by at least two donors. A nearest-neighbor algorithm error-corrected the raw reads and collapsed the reads into unique sequences, merging closely related sequences to remove PCR and sequencing errors. V, D and J gene segments were assigned by aligning CDR3 sequences to IMGT reference sequences. Each retained sequence needed at least a six-nucleotide match to both a V gene segment and a J gene segment. A rearrangement was called productive if the CDR3 had no stop codons and remained in frame with V and J, and every other rearrangement was called non-productive. CDR3 was defined by IMGT convention, running from the second conserved V-encoded cysteine to the conserved J-encoded phenylalanine. The earlier analysis of some 540 of the donors excluded any sequence lacking an unambiguous match to a single V gene segment. An earlier analysis of around 600 of the donors classified V segments as functional when productive rearrangements were above 56.7% and as segregating when the standard deviation between donors was above 5%. A statistical classification framework was developed to diagnose cytomegalovirus status using the catalog of TCR beta chain sequences. In a later analysis, TCR nucleotide sequences were compared against IMGT/GENE-DB human TR gene sequences so that V and J genes could be assigned. The TCRdist pipeline was used in a later analysis to assign CDR3 sequences and most-parsimonious VDJ recombination scenarios. In a later analysis, each TCR beta chain was defined by its CDR3 amino acid sequence together with its V-gene family, and reads lacking a unique V-gene family were excluded. In a later analysis, approximately 640 highly shared, low-generation-probability nucleotide sequences were removed to address suspected cross-contamination and a sequencing artifact. A later analysis calculated a clonal expansion index for each public chain from normalized within-repertoire ranks of inferred template counts. In a later analysis, generation probabilities were computed using a VDJ recombination model fitted to out-of-frame rearrangements, and the results were checked against IGoR. A later analysis scored TCR-TCR, TCR-HLA and TCR-CMV co-occurrence with hypergeometric tests, applying a repertoire-size bias correction to TCR pairs. False discovery rates were estimated in a later analysis by permuting HLA or CMV assignments 20 times. In a later analysis, co-occurring TCRs were grouped using DBSCAN, with TCRdist sequence similarity added in when clustering inside HLA-allele-positive subsets. Repertoires with fewer than 30,000 or more than 120,000 public chains were left out of co-occurrence clustering, as were four to six repertoires with anomalous nucleotide sharing. Imported from immuneACCESS, the table was reduced by TCRdb to in-frame sequences with V and J called. These copies leave out some clones; in studies compared against another copy, an unresolved V gene accounts for under half, and the cause of the remainder is not known. V and J calls and clone size are as listed in that table; D and trimming were resolved from the DNA. A total of about 100,000 clones appear in this sample, 65% to 80% of them only once. The ten largest make up 7.1% of the sample.

From the cysteine through the phenylalanine, the CDR3 covers 14 amino acids. Only the CDR3 region is kept as DNA, spanning 42 bases read in frame from base 1. Trimming accounts for 1 base at V and 4 bases at J, while the number of junction bases matched to no gene is 3. The germline V gene encodes CDR1 MNHNS and CDR2 SASEGT. The sequence came from a man in his forties in good health and CMV-seropositive. The specimen sequenced was PBMCs. The chain is made from TRBV6-1 and TRBJ1-2; 7 nucleotides in the junction match TRBD1. The DNA sequence is as follows: TGTGCCAGCAGTGAAGGGGGGACAGTCTATGGCTACACCTTC. Its protein reads: CASSEGGTVYGYTF.